This T cell receptor beta chain is from a study of blood T cells in healthy people across ages. Combining a sample-barcoded 5' primer with a J-beta primer mix, a second PCR ran for about 7 to 12 cycles. A template-switch adaptor containing 12 random nucleotides labeled each cDNA molecule. Using its own MiXCR run on the 5' RACE reads, TCRdb lists one record per CDR3 protein. The sample has hundreds of thousands of distinct CDR3 sequences; roughly three fifths are singletons. The germline V gene encodes CDR1 SEHNR and CDR2 FQNEAQ (reference sequence). Trimming took off 3 bases at V and 4 bases at J, with 9 bases between the two ends. This CDR3 is 13 amino acids long.

This TCR derives from a man between 60 and 70 years old in good health. The chain joins TRBV7-9 to TRBJ1-2; D remains unclear. The sequenced sample was blood. The CDR3 sequence: CASSFSATYGYTF. The CDR3 region has the DNA TGTGCCAGCAGCTTCTCTGCGACCTATGGCTACACCTTC.